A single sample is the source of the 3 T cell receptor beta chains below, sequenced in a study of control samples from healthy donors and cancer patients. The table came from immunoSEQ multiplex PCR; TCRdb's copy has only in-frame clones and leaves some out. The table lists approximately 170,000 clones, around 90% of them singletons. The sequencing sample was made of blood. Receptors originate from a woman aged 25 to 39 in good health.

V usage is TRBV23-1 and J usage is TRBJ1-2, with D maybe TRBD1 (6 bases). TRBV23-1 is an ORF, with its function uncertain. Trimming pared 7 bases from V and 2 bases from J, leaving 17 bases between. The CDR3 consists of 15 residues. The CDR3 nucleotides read TGCGCCAGCACCCATCCAGGGGATCGGAACTATGGCTACACCTTC. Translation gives CASTHPGDRNYGYTF.

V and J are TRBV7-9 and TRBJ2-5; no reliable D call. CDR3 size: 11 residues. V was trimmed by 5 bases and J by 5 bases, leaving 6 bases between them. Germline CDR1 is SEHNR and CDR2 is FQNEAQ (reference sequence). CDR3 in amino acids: CASSPSETQYF. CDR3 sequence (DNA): TGTGCCAGCAGCCCCTCGGAGACCCAGTACTTC.

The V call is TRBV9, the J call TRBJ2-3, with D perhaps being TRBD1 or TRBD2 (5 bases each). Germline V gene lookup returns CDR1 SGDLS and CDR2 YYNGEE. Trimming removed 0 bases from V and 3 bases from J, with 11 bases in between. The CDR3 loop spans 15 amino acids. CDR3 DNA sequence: TGTGCCAGCAGCGTAGATGCAGGGAGAACAGATACGCAGTATTTT. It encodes CASSVDAGRTDTQYF.